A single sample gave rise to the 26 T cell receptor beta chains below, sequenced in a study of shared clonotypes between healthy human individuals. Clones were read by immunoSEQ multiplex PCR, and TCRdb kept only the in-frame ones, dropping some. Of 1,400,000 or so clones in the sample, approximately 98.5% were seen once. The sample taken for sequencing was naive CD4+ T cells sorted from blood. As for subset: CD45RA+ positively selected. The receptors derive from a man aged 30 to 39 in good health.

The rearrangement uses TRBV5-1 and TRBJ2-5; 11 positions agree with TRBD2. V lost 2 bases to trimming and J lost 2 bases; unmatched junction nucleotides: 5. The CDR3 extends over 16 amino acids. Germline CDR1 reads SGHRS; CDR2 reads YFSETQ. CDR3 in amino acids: CASSFPTSGVQETQYF. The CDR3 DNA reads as TGCGCCAGCAGCTTCCCGACTAGCGGGGTACAAGAGACCCAGTACTTC.

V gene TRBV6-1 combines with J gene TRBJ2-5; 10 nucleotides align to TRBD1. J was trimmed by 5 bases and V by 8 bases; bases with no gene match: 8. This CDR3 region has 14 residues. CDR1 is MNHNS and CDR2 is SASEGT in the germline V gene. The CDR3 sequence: CASRTGQGTETQYF. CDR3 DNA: TGTGCCAGCCGAACGGGACAGGGGACCGAGACCCAGTACTTC.

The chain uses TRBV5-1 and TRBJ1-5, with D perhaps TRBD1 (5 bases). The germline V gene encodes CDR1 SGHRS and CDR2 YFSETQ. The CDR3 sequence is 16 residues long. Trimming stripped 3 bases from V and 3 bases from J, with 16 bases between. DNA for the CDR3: TGCGCCAGCAGCTGGGTGCCGGGACGGTTCAATCAGCCCCAGCATTTT. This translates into CASSWVPGRFNQPQHF.

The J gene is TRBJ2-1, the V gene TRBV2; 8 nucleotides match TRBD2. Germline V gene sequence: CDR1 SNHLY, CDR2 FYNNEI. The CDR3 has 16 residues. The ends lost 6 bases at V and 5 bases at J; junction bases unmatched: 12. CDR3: CASSERGRETNNEQFF. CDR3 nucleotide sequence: TGTGCCAGCAGCGAGCGGGGGCGGGAAACAAACAATGAGCAGTTCTTC.

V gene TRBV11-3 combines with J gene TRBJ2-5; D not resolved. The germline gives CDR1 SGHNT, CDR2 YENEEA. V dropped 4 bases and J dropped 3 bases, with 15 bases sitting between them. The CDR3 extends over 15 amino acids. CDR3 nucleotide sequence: TGTGCCAGCAGCTCGGGTGGCAGATCGGAAGAGACCCAGTACTTC. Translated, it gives CASSSGGRSEETQYF.

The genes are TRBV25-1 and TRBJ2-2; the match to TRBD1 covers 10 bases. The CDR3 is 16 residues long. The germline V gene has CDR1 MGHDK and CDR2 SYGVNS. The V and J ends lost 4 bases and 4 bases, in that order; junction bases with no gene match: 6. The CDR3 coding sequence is TGTGCCAGCAGTGGATGGGACAGGGGACGCACCGGGGAGCTGTTTTTT. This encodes CASSGWDRGRTGELFF.

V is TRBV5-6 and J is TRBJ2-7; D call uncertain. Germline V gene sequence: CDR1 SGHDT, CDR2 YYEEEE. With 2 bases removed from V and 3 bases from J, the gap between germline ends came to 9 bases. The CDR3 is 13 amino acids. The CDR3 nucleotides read TGTGCCAGCAGCTTAAGGCTAGACTACGAGCAGTACTTC. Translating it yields CASSLRLDYEQYF.

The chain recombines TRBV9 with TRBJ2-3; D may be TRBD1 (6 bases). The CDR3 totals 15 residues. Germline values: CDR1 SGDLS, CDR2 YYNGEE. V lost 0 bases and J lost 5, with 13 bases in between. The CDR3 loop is CASSVGGHGQDTQYF. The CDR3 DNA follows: TGTGCCAGCAGCGTAGGGGGACACGGCCAAGATACGCAGTATTTT.

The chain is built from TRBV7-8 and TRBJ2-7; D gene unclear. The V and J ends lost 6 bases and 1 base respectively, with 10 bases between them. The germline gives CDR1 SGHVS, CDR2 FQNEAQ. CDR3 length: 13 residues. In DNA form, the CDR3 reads TGTGCCAGCAGGTCCGGGTCTTCCTACGAGCAGTACTTC. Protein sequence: CASRSGSSYEQYF.

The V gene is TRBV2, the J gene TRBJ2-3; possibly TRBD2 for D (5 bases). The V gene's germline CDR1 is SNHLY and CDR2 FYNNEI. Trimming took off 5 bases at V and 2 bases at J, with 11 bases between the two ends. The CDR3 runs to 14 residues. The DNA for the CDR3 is TGTGCCAGCAGTCCGGACTTGTACACAGATACGCAGTATTTT. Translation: CASSPDLYTDTQYF.

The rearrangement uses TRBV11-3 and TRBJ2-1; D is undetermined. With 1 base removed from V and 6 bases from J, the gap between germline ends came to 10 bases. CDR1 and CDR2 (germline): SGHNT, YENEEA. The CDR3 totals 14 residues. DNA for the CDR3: TGTGCCAGCAGCTTAGGACTGGGGTCCAATGAGCAGTTCTTC. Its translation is CASSLGLGSNEQFF.

In DNA form, the CDR3 reads TGTGCCAGCAGTGTAAGGACGGCTGAGACTGAAGCTTTCTTT. As protein: CASSVRTAETEAFF. The J gene is TRBJ1-1, the V gene TRBV2; D remains ambiguous. Deletions cut 4 bases from V and 5 bases from J, with 14 bases between. The CDR3 has 14 amino acids. Germline V gene lookup returns CDR1 SNHLY and CDR2 FYNNEI.

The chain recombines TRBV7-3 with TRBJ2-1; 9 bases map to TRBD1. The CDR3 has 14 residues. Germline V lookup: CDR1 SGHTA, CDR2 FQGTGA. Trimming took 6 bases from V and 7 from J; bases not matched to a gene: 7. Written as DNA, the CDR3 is TGTGCCAGCAGTCCCGGGACAGGGAAGAATGAGCAGTTCTTC. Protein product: CASSPGTGKNEQFF. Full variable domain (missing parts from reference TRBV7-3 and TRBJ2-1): GAGVSQTPSNKVTEKGKYVELRCDPISGHTALYWYRQSLGQGPEFLIYFQGTGAADDSGLPNDRFFAVRPEGSVSTLKIQRTERGDSAVYLCASSPGTGKNEQFFGPGTRLTVL.

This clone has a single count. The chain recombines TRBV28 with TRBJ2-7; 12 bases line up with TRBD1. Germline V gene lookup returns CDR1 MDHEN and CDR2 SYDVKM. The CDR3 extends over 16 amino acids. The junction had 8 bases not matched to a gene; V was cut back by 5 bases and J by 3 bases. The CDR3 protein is CASSQTGTGGDYEQYF. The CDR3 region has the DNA TGTGCCAGCAGTCAAACTGGGACAGGGGGCGACTACGAGCAGTACTTC. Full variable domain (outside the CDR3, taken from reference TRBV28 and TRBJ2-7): DVKVTQSSRYLVKRTGEKVFLECVQDMDHENMFWYRQDPGLGLRLIYFSYDVKMKEKGDIPEGYSVSREKKERFSLILESASTNQTSMYLCASSQTGTGGDYEQYFGPGTRLTVT.

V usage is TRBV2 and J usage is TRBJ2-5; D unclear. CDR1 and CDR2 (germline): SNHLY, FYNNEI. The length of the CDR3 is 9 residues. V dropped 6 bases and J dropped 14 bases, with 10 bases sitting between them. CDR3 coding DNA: TGTGCCAGCAGGAACCCACCCTACTTC. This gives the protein CASRNPPYF.

The CDR3 here is CASTQKPHEQFF. The DNA for the CDR3 is TGTGCCAGCACCCAGAAACCGCATGAGCAGTTCTTC. The chain recombines TRBV11-2 with TRBJ2-1; the D is unclear. Germline-derived CDR1 and CDR2 are SGHAT and FQNNGV. This CDR3 region has 12 residues. V was shortened by 7 bases and J by 8 bases, with 12 bases between the two germline ends.

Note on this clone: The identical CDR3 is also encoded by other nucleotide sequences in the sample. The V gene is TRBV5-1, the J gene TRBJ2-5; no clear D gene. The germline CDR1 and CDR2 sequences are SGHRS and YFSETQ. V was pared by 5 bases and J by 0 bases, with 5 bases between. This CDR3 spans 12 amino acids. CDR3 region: CASSRNQETQYF. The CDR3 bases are TGCGCCAGCAGTCGGAACCAAGAGACCCAGTACTTC.

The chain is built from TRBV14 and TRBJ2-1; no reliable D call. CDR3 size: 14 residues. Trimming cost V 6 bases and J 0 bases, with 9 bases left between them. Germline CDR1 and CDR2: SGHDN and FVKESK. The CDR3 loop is CASRKRSSYNEQFF. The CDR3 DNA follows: TGTGCCAGCAGGAAACGGAGCTCCTACAATGAGCAGTTCTTC.

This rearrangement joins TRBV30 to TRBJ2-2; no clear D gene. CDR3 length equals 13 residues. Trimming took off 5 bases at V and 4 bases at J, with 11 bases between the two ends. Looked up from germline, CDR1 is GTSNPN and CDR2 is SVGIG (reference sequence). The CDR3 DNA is TGTGCCTGGTCGATGTCGGCCACCGGGGAGCTGTTTTTT. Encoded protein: CAWSMSATGELFF.

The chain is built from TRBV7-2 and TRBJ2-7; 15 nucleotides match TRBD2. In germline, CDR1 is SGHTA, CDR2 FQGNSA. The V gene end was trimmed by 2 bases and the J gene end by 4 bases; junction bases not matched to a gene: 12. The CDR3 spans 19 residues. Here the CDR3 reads CASSLSRGTSGRTIYEQYF. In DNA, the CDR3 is TGTGCCAGCAGCTTATCCCGAGGGACTAGCGGGAGGACAATTTACGAGCAGTACTTC.

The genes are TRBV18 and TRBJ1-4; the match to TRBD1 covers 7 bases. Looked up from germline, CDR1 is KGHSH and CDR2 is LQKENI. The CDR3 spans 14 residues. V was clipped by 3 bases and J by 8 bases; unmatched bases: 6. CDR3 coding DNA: TGTGCCAGCTCACCGGGACAGAAGAGGGAAAAACTGTTTTTT. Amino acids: CASSPGQKREKLFF.

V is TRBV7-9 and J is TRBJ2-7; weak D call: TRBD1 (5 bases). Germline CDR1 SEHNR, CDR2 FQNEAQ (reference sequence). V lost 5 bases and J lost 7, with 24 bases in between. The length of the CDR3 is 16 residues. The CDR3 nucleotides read TGTGCCAGCAGCATCGAAATCGGGCCCGACCCAGGGGAGCAGTACTTC. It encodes CASSIEIGPDPGEQYF.

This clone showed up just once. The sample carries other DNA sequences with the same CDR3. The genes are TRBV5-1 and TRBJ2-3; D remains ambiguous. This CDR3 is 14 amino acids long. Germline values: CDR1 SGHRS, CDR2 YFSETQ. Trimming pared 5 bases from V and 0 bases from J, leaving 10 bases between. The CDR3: CASSSGPSTDTQYF. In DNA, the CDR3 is TGCGCCAGCAGTTCGGGCCCTAGCACAGATACGCAGTATTTT.

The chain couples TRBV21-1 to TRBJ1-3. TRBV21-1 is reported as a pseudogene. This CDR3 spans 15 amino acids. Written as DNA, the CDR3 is TGTGCCAGCAGCAGCAGGGAGAGCTCTGGAAACACCATATATTTT. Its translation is CASSSRESSGNTIYF.

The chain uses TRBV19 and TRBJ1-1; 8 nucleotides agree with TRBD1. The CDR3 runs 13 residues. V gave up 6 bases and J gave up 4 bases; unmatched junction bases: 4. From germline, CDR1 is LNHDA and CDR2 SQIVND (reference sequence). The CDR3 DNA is TGTGCCAGTAGCCCGGACAGGGCCACTGAAGCTTTCTTT. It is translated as CASSPDRATEAFF.

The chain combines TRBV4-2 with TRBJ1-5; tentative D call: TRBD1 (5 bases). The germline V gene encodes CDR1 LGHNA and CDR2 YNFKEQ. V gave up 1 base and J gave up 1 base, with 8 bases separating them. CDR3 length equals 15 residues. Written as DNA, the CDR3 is TGTGCCAGCAGCCAAGGTGGGGGGAGCAATCAGCCCCAGCATTTT. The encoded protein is CASSQGGGSNQPQHF.